This note documents a single T cell receptor (beta chain) sequence. Its target is unknown. The entry originates in a study of STAT5B mutations in CD4+ large granular lymphocyte leukemia. Study results and caveats: Top patient clones used TRBV06 genes more often: 8/27 versus 2/35 in controls.

Trimming shortened V by 5 bases and J by 11 bases, and 12 bases separated the two germline ends. The CDR3 consists of 11 residues. Germline assignment: CDR1 PRHDT and CDR2 FYEKMQ (reference sequence). Assay used: immunoSEQ multiplex PCR; TCRdb lists only in-frame clones, some missing. This table holds approximately 30,000 clones, under 85% found once. V usage is TRBV13 and J usage is TRBJ1-1; TRBD1 might be the D (5 bases). The sequenced sample was CD4+ T cells from blood buffy coats. The TCR originated in a human donor in good health. CDR3 protein: CASSQSRGAFF. Written as DNA, the CDR3 is TGTGCCAGCAGCCAGTCTCGGGGGGCTTTCTTT.